This is a list of T cell receptor beta chains from one sample in a study of shared clonotypes between healthy human individuals. Profiled with immunoSEQ multiplex PCR; TCRdb holds only in-frame clones, not every one. The sample lists more than 1.2 million clones, approximately 98.5% occurring once. The sequenced sample consisted of naive CD4+ T cells sorted from blood. The receptors were gathered from a man younger than 40 in good health. The CDR3 runs from the conserved cysteine through the conserved F or W. The D gene is left open where the match is weak.

J gene,D gene,V gene,CDR3 protein
TRBJ2-2,.,TRBV9,CASSVDRNTGELFF
TRBJ2-3,.,TRBV5-1,CASSLVVGLAQYF
TRBJ2-3,TRBD2,TRBV7-9,CASSVSGGGYF
TRBJ2-1,.,TRBV27,CASSLEGLVYNEQFF
TRBJ2-7,TRBD2,TRBV7-9,CASSPGLARTYEQYF
TRBJ2-1,TRBD2,TRBV7-9,CASSSHGTSGSGHNEQFF
TRBJ2-3,.,TRBV5-4,CASRPNRDRGTDTQYF
TRBJ2-1,TRBD2,TRBV4-1,CASSQVLLAGTYNEQFF
TRBJ2-3,.,TRBV28,CASTSTIWDTQYF
TRBJ2-2,TRBD1,TRBV5-1,CASSETGATGELFF
TRBJ1-1,.,TRBV6-5,CASSRQANTEAFF
TRBJ2-7,.,TRBV18,CASSPGGSGSYEQYF
TRBJ1-1,.,TRBV7-9,CASSLPGADTEAFF
TRBJ2-7,.,TRBV5-1,CASSPSRTKLEEQYF
TRBJ2-4,TRBD1,TRBV5-1,CASSLGDRLAKNIQYF
TRBJ2-2,TRBD2,TRBV5-1,CASSPSGGNTGELFF
TRBJ1-3,.,TRBV6-5,CASSRPGPSGNTIYF
TRBJ1-2,.,TRBV28,CASIGQNYGYTF
TRBJ1-1,.,TRBV7-8,CASSQALGRETFF
TRBJ2-7,.,TRBV29-1,CSVQKTHYEQYF
TRBJ1-3,.,TRBV28,CASSLTGSGNTIYF
TRBJ2-1,TRBD2,TRBV9,CASSPRTSGNEQFF
TRBJ2-1,TRBD2,TRBV5-1,CASSLSLAGGAYNEQFF
TRBJ2-2,TRBD2,TRBV9,CASSVEAGLGPLPFSGELFF
TRBJ2-2,.,TRBV11-2,CASSLFPGNTGELFF
TRBJ2-1,TRBD2,TRBV11-2,CASSSLAGGRNEQFF
TRBJ2-5,TRBD1,TRBV18,CASSRRTGNQETQYF
TRBJ2-2,.,TRBV13,CASSLAGTNTGELFF
TRBJ2-5,TRBD1,TRBV7-3,CASSFTGDQETQYF
TRBJ2-3,.,TRBV18,CASSPGDTQYF
TRBJ1-1,TRBD1,TRBV28,CASSGTQGLGTEAFF
TRBJ1-5,TRBD1,TRBV28,CASEDRGDQYNQPQHF
TRBJ2-3,.,TRBV9,CASSVEVGGPSTDTQYF
TRBJ2-1,TRBD2,TRBV9,CASSVAPSGRDEQFF
TRBJ1-4,.,TRBV5-6,CASSFGQSQPFF
TRBJ1-4,.,TRBV7-4,CASRYLPGLHNEKLFF
TRBJ2-7,.,TRBV7-9,CASSSPTATYEQYF
TRBJ2-7,TRBD2,TRBV5-4,CASSQRADLQREYEQYF
TRBJ2-2,.,TRBV5-4,CASSLGVGGVRAGELFF
TRBJ2-7,TRBD2,TRBV6-1,CASSAGTSGIYEQYF
TRBJ1-1,.,TRBV20-1,CSASLNTEAFF
TRBJ2-7,.,TRBV28,CATRRRGVNNEQYF
TRBJ2-5,.,TRBV29-1,CSVDPRRHQETQYF
TRBJ2-6,.,TRBV4-2,CASSQGGAGANVLTF
TRBJ2-7,.,TRBV28,CASSFNSYEQYF
TRBJ2-6,.,TRBV9,CASSSRHSGANVLTF
TRBJ1-5,.,TRBV6-5,CASSWSGGGQPQHF
TRBJ2-1,.,TRBV7-9,CASSKQGSSYNEQFF
TRBJ1-2,.,TRBV2,CASRETDSHGYTF
TRBJ1-2,.,TRBV21-1,CASSIPERVAYGYTF
TRBJ2-1,TRBD2,TRBV6-4,CARTAGVIYNEQFF
TRBJ1-1,.,TRBV19,CASSIPGYTEAFF
TRBJ2-7,.,TRBV19,CASNPPYEQYF